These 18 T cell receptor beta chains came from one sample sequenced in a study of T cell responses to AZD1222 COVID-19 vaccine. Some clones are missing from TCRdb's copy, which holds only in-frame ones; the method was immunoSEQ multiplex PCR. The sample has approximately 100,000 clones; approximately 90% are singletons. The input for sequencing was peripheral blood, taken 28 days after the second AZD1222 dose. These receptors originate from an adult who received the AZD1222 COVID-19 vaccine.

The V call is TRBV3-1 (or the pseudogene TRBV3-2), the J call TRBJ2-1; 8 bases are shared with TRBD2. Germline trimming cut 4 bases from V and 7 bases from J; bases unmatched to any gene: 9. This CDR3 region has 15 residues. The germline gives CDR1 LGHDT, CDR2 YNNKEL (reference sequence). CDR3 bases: TGTGCCAGCAGCCGATCCGGGACTAGTAAGAATGAGCAGTTCTTC. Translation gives CASSRSGTSKNEQFF.

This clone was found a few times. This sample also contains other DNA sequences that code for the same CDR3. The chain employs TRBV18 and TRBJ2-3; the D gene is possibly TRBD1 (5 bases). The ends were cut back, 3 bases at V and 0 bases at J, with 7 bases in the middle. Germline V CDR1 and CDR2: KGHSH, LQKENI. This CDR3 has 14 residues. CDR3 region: CASSPQGSTDTQYF. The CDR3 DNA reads TGTGCCAGCTCACCTCAGGGTAGCACAGATACGCAGTATTTT.

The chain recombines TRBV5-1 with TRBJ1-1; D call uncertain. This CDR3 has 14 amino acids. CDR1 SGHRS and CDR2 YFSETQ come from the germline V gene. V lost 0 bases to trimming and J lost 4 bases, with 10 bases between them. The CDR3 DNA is TGCGCCAGCAGCTTGGCCAAGTGGGGCACTGAAGCTTTCTTT. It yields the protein CASSLAKWGTEAFF.

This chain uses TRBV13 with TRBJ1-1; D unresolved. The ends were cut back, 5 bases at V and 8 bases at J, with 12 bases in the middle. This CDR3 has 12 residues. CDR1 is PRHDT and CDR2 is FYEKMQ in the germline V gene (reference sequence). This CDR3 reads CASSPAVVEAFF. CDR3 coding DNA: TGTGCCAGCAGCCCAGCCGTGGTGGAAGCTTTCTTT.

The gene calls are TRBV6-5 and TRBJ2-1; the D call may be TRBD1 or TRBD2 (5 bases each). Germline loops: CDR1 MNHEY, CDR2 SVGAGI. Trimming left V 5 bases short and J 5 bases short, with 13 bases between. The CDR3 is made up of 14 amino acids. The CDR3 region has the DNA TGTGCCAGCAGTAACGGGGACCAACACAATGAGCAGTTCTTC. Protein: CASSNGDQHNEQFF.

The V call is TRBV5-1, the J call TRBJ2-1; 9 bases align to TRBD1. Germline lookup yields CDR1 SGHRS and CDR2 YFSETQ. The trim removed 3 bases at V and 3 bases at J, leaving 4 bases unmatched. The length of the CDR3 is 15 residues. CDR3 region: CASSSGQGNYNEQFF. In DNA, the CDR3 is TGCGCCAGCAGCTCGGGACAGGGAAACTACAATGAGCAGTTCTTC.

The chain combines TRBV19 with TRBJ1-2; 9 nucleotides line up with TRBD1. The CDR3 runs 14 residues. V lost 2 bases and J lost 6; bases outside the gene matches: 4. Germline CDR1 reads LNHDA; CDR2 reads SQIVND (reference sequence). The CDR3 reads CASSIPGTGNGYTF. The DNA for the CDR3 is TGTGCCAGTAGTATACCCGGGACAGGGAATGGCTACACCTTC.

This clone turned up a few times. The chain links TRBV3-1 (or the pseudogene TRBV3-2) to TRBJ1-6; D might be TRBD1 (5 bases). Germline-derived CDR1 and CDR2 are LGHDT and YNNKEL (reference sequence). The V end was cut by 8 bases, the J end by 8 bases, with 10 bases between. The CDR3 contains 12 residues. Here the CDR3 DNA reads TGTGCCAGCCAGACAGCCTATTCACCCCTCCACTTT. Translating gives CASQTAYSPLHF.

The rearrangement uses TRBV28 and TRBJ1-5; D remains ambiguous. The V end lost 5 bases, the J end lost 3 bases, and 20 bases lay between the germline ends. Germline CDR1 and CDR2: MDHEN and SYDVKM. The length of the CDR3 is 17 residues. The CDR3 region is CASSPDLSGFDNQPQHF. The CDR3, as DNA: TGTGCCAGCAGTCCTGATCTCTCCGGGTTTGACAATCAGCCCCAGCATTTT. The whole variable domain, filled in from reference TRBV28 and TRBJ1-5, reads DVKVTQSSRYLVKRTGEKVFLECVQDMDHENMFWYRQDPGLGLRLIYFSYDVKMKEKGDIPEGYSVSREKKERFSLILESASTNQTSMYLCASSPDLSGFDNQPQHFGDGTRLSIL.

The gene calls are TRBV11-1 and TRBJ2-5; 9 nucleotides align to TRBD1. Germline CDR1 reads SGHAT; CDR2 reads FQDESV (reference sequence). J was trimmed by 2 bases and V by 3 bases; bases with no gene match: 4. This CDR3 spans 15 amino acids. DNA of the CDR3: TGTGCCAGCAGCTTTAGCGGACAGGGGCAAGAGACCCAGTACTTC. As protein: CASSFSGQGQETQYF.

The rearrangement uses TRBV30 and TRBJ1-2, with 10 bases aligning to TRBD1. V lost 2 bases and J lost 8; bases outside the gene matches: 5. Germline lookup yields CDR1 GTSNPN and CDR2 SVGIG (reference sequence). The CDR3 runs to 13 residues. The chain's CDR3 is CAWSPGQGIGYTF. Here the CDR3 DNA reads TGTGCCTGGAGTCCGGGACAGGGGATAGGCTACACCTTC.

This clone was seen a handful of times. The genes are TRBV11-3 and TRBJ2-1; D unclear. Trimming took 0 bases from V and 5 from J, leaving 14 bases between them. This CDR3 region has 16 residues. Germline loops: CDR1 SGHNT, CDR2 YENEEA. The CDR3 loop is CASSLDELGIHNEQFF. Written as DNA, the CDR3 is TGTGCCAGCAGCTTAGATGAATTGGGGATTCACAATGAGCAGTTCTTC. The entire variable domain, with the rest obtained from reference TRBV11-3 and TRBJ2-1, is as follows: EAGVVQSPRYKIIEKKQPVAFWCNPISGHNTLYWYLQNLGQGPELLIRYENEEAVDDSQLPKDRFSAERLKGVDSTLKIQPAELGDSAVYLCASSLDELGIHNEQFFGPGTRLTVL.

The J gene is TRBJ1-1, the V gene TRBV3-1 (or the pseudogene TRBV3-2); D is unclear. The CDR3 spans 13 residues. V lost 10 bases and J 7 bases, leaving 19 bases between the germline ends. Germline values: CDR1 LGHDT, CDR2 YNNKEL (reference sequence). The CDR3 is CATASTKTGEAFF. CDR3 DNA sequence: TGTGCCACCGCTTCTACCAAAACGGGTGAAGCTTTCTTT.

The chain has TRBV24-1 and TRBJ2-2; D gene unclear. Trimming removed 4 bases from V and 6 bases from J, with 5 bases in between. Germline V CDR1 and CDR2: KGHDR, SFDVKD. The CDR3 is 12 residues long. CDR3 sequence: CATSETSGELFF. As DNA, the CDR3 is TGTGCCACCAGTGAGACTTCCGGGGAGCTGTTTTTT.

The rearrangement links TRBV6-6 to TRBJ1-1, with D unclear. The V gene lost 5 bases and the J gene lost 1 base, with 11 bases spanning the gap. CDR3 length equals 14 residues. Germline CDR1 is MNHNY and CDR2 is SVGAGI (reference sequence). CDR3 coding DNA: TGTGCCAGCAGTCAGCACCGAACGAACACTGAAGCTTTCTTT. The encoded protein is CASSQHRTNTEAFF.

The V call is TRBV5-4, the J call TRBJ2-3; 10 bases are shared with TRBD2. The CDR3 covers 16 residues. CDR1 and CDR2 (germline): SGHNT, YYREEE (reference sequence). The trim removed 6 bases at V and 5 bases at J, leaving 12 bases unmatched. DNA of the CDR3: TGTGCCAGCACCCGGACTAGCGGAGCTTCGGGAGATACGCAGTATTTT. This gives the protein CASTRTSGASGDTQYF.

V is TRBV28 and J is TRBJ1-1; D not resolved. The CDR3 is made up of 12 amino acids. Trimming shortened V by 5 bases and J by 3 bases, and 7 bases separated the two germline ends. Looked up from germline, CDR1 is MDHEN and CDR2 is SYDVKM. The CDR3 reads CASSMGYTEAFF. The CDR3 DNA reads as TGTGCCAGCAGTATGGGGTACACTGAAGCTTTCTTT.

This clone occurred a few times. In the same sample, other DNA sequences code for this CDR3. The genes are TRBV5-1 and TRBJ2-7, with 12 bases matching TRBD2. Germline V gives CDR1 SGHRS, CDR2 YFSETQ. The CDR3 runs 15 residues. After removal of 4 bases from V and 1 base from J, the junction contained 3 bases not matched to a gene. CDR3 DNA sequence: TGCGCCAGCAGCCCCGGACTAGCGGGGTCCTACGAGCAGTACTTC. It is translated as CASSPGLAGSYEQYF.